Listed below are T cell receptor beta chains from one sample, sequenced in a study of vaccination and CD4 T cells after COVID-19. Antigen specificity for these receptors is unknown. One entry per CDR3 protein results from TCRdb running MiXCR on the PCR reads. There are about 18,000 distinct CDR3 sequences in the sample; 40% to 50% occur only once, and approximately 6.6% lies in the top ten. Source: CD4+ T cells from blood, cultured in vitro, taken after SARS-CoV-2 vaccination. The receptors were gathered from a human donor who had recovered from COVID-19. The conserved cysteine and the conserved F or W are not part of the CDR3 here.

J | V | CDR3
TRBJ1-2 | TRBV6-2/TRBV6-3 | ASSYGIAPLNYGYT
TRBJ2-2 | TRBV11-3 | ASSLTSGQVNTGELF
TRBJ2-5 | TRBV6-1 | ASSPNREETQY
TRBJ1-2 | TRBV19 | ASSLPGQGESGYT
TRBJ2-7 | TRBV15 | ATSREYTSTYEQY
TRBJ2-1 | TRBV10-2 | ASSESTGVNEQF
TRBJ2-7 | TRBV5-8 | ASSSKGRSYEQY
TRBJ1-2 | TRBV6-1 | ASSSLDRGPYGYT
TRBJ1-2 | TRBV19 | ASSIQKSYGYT
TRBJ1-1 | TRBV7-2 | ASSLAPDTEAF
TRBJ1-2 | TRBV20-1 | SAFQRTGAGGYT
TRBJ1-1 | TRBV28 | ASSPLGQGVGTEAF
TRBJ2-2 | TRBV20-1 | SARDNTGELF
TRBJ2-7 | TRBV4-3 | ASSQATSGVYEQY
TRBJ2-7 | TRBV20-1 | SATRSYEQY
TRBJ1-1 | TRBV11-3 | ASGGRGRMNTEAF
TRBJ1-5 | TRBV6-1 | ASSEALRDRYQPQH
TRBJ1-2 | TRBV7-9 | ASSLLGDGGYT